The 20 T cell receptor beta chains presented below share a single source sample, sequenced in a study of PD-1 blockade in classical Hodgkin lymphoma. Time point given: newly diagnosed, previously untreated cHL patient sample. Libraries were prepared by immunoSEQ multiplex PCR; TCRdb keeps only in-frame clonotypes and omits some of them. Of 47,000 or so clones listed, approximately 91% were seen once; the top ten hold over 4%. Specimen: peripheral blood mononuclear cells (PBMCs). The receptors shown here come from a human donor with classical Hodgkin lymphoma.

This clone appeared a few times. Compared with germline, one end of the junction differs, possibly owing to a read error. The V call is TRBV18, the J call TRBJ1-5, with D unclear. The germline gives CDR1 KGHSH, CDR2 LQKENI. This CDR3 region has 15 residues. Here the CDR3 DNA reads TGTGCCAGCTCACCCTTCGGAGGTAGCGATCAGCCCCAGCATTTT. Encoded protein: CASSPFGGSDQPQHF. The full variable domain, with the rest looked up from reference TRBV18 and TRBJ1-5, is NAGVMQNPRHLVRRRGQEARLRCSPMKGHSHVYWYRQLPEEGLKFMVYLQKENIIDESGMPKERFSAEFPKEGPSILRIQQVVRGDSAAYFCASSPFGGSDQPQHFGDGTRLSIL.

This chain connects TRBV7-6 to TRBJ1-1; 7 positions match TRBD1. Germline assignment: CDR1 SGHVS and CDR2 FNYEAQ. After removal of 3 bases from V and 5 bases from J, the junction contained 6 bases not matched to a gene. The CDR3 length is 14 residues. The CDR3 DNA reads TGTGCCAGCAGCTTCTACAGGGGTGGGACTGAAGCTTTCTTT. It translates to CASSFYRGGTEAFF.

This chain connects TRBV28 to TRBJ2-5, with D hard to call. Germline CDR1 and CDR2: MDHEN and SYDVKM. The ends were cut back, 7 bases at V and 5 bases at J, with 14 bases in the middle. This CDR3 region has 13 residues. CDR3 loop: CASTPPYRETQYF. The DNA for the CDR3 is TGTGCCAGCACCCCGCCCTACCGGGAGACCCAGTACTTC.

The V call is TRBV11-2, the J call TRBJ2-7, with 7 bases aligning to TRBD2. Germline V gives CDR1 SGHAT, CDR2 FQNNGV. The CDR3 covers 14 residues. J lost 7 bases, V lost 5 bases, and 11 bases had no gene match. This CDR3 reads CASSPPSGKWEQYF. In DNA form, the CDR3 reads TGTGCCAGCAGCCCGCCTAGCGGAAAATGGGAGCAGTACTTC.

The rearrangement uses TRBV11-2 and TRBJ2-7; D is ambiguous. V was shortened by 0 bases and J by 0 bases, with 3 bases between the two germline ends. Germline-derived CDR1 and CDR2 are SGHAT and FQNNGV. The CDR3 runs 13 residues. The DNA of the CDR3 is TGTGCCAGCAGCTTAGACGGCTCCTACGAGCAGTACTTC. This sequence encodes CASSLDGSYEQYF.

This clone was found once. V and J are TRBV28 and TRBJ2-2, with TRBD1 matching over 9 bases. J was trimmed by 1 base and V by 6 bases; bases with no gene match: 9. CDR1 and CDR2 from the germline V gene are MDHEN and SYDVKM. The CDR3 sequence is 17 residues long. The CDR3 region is CASSLYRDRVNTGELFF. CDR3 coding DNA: TGTGCCAGCAGCCTTTACCGGGACAGGGTGAACACCGGGGAGCTGTTTTTT.

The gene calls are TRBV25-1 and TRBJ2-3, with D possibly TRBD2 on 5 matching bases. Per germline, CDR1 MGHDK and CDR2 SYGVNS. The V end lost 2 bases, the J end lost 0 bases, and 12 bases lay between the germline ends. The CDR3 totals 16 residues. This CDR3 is CASSEALAHSTDTQYF. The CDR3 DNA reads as TGTGCCAGCAGTGAAGCATTAGCGCATAGCACAGATACGCAGTATTTT.

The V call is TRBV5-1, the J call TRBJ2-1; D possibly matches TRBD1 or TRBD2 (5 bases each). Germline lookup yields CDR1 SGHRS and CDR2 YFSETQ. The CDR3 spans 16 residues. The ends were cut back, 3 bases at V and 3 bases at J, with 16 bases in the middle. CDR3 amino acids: CASSWGLLDLYNEQFF. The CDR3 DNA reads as TGCGCCAGCAGCTGGGGGTTGCTAGACCTCTACAATGAGCAGTTCTTC.

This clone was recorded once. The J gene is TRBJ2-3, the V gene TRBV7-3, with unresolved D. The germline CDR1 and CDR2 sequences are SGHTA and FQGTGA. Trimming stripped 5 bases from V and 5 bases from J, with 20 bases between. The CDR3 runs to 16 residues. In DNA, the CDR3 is TGTGCCAGCAGCCCCCGCCGACGGGCCTGGGTAGATACGCAGTATTTT. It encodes CASSPRRRAWVDTQYF. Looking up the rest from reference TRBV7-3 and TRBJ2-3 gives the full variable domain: GAGVSQTPSNKVTEKGKYVELRCDPISGHTALYWYRQSLGQGPEFLIYFQGTGAADDSGLPNDRFFAVRPEGSVSTLKIQRTERGDSAVYLCASSPRRRAWVDTQYFGPGTRLTVL.

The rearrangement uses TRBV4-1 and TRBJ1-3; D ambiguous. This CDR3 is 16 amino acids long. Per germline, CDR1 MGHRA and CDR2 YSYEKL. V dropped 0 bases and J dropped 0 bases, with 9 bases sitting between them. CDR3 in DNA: TGCGCCAGCAGCCAAGATATGACACCCTCTGGAAACACCATATATTTT. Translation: CASSQDMTPSGNTIYF.

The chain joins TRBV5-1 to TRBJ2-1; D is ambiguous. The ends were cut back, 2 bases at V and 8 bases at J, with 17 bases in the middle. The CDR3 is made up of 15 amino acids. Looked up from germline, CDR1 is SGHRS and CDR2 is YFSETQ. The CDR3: CASSFRSQSIHEQFF. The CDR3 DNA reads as TGCGCCAGCAGCTTCCGGTCCCAGTCTATCCATGAGCAGTTCTTC.

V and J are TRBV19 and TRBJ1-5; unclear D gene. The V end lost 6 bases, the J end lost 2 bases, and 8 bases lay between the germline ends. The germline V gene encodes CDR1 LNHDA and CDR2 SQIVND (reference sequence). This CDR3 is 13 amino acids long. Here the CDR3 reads CASRGAGNQPQHF. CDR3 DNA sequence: TGTGCCAGTAGGGGAGCGGGCAATCAGCCCCAGCATTTT.

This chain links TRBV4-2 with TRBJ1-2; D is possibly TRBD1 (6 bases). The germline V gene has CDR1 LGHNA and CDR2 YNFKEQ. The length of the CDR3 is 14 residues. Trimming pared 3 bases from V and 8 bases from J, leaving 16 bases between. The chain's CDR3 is CASSHELQGMGYTF. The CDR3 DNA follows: TGTGCCAGCAGCCACGAGTTGCAGGGGATGGGCTACACCTTC.

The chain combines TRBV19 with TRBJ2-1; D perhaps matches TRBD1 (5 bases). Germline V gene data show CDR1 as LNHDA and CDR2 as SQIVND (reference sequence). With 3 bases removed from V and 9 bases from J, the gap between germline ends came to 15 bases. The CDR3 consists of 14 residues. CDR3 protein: CASSIGRGASEQFF. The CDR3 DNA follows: TGTGCCAGTAGTATTGGACGTGGGGCTAGTGAGCAGTTCTTC.

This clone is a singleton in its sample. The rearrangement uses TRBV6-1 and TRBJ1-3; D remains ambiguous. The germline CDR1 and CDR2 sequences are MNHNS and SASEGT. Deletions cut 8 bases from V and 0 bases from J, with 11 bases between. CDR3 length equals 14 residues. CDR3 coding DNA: TGTGCCAGCTTTGGACTGATCTCTGGAAACACCATATATTTT. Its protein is CASFGLISGNTIYF.

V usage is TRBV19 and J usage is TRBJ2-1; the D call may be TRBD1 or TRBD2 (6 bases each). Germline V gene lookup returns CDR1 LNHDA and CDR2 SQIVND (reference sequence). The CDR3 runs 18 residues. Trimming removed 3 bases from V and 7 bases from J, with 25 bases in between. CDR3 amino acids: CASSISPGAGSVWNEQFF. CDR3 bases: TGTGCCAGTAGTATCTCGCCGGGGGCGGGATCGGTTTGGAATGAGCAGTTCTTC.

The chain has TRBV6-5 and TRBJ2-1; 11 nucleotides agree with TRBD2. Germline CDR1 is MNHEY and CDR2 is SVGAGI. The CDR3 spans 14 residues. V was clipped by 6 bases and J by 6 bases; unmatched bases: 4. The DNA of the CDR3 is TGTGCCAGCAGGGTAGCGGGAGGGATCAATGAGCAGTTCTTC. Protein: CASRVAGGINEQFF.

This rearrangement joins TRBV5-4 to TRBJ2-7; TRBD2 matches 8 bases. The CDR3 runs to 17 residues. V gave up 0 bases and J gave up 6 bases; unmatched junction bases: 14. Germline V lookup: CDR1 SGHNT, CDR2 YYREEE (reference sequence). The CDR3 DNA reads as TGTGCCAGCAGCTTGGGAGGCGGGGGGACTACCAGCTCCGAGCAGTACTTC. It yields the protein CASSLGGGGTTSSEQYF.

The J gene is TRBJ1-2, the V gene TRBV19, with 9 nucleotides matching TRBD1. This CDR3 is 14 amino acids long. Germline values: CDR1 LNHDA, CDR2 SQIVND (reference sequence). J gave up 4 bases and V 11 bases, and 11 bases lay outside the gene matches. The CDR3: CAASRTGATYGYTF. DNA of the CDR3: TGTGCCGCGTCCCGGACAGGGGCGACCTATGGCTACACCTTC.

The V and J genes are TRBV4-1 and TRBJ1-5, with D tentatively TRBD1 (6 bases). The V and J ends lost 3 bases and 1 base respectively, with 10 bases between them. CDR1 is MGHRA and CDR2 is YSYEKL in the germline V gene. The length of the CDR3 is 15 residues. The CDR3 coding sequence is TGCGCCAGCAGCCAGGCTCAGGGGAGCAATCAGCCCCAGCATTTT. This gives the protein CASSQAQGSNQPQHF.